One sample yielded the 24 T cell receptor beta chains listed below, sequenced in a study of shared clonotypes between healthy human individuals. Naivety among CD8 cells was defined by CD45RO negativity and positive CCR7 selection, thereby excluding terminally differentiated effector memory CD45RA+ cells. Sequencing used immunoSEQ multiplex PCR; TCRdb keeps in-frame clones, though not all of them. The profile shows about 580,000 clones, 95% to 98% of them singletons. Sequencing was carried out using naive CD8+ T cells sorted from blood. The receptors shown here come from a man under 40 in good health.

DNA of the CDR3: TGTGCCACCGCACACTGGAACACAGATACGCAGTATTTT. Translated: CATAHWNTDTQYF. The rearrangement uses TRBV6-6 and TRBJ2-3; D gene unclear. V lost 10 bases and J 2 bases, leaving 13 bases between the germline ends. Germline V CDR1 and CDR2: MNHNY, SVGAGI (reference sequence). The CDR3 runs to 13 residues.

The J gene is TRBJ2-7, the V gene TRBV27; no reliable D call. Trimming left V 4 bases short and J 3 bases short, with 13 bases between. This CDR3 is built from 14 residues. CDR1 and CDR2 (germline): MNHEY, SMNVEV (reference sequence). The CDR3 region has the DNA TGTGCCAGCAGTTGGAAGGGTCCCCACTACGAGCAGTACTTC. This sequence encodes CASSWKGPHYEQYF.

The V gene is TRBV7-9, the J gene TRBJ2-7, with 7 bases that match TRBD1. The CDR3 length is 16 residues. Germline-derived CDR1 and CDR2 are SEHNR and FQNEAQ (reference sequence). The trim removed 4 bases at V and 4 bases at J, leaving 13 bases unmatched. CDR3 nucleotide sequence: TGTGCCAGCAGCTCTCAACTCGGGACAGAACGTTACGAGCAGTACTTC. Protein product: CASSSQLGTERYEQYF.

V and J are TRBV13 and TRBJ2-7, with D perhaps TRBD1 or TRBD2 (5 bases each). V was shortened by 3 bases and J by 11 bases, with 14 bases between the two germline ends. The CDR3 totals 12 residues. Germline values: CDR1 PRHDT, CDR2 FYEKMQ (reference sequence). The CDR3 spells CASSLFRGAKYF. The CDR3 nucleotides read TGTGCCAGCAGCTTGTTTAGGGGAGCAAAGTACTTC.

This chain connects TRBV28 to TRBJ2-1, with a possible D match to TRBD1 (6 bases). CDR1 and CDR2 (germline): MDHEN, SYDVKM. The V and J ends lost 6 bases and 15 bases respectively, with 15 bases between them. CDR3 length: 11 residues. The CDR3 DNA reads TGTGCCAGCAGCTTAGGGGGTGGTAGGTTCTTC. Its protein product is CASSLGGGRFF.

The chain has TRBV7-9 and TRBJ1-5; TRBD1 might be the D (6 bases). CDR3 length: 12 amino acids. In germline, CDR1 is SEHNR, CDR2 FQNEAQ (reference sequence). V was pared by 1 base and J by 15 bases, with 13 bases between. CDR3 DNA sequence: TGTGCCAGCAGCTTAGGGACGGCGGGGGCGCATTTT. Translating gives CASSLGTAGAHF.

V is TRBV7-7 and J is TRBJ2-1; D is unresolved. Germline V lookup: CDR1 SSHAT, CDR2 FNYEAQ (reference sequence). The CDR3 has 16 amino acids. V was cut by 1 base and J by 0 bases, with 10 bases left in between. The CDR3 sequence is CASSLEMTASYNEQFF. The CDR3 region has the DNA TGTGCCAGCAGCTTAGAGATGACGGCCTCCTACAATGAGCAGTTCTTC.

The chain couples TRBV6-5 to TRBJ2-1, with 11 bases lining up with TRBD2. After removal of 5 bases from V and 4 bases from J, the junction contained 4 bases not matched to a gene. The length of the CDR3 is 15 residues. CDR1 and CDR2 (germline): MNHEY, SVGAGI. The CDR3 DNA reads TGTGCCAGCAGTGCACTAGCGGGAGAGTACAATGAGCAGTTCTTC. Translating it yields CASSALAGEYNEQFF.

The chain is built from TRBV5-1 and TRBJ2-6; a possible D gene is TRBD1 (5 bases). This CDR3 comprises 16 residues. The V end lost 0 bases, the J end lost 2 bases, and 9 bases lay between the germline ends. Looked up from germline, CDR1 is SGHRS and CDR2 is YFSETQ. The chain's CDR3 is CASSLEGATGANVLTF. The CDR3 DNA follows: TGCGCCAGCAGCTTGGAAGGGGCAACTGGGGCCAACGTCCTGACTTTC.

This chain uses TRBV7-3 with TRBJ2-3; 9 nucleotides agree with TRBD1. The CDR3 sequence is 17 residues long. Germline lookup yields CDR1 SGHTA and CDR2 FQGTGA. Trimming removed 2 bases from V and 5 bases from J; junction bases left unmatched: 11. The CDR3 nucleotides read TGTGCCAGCAGCTTATTGGGGGGACAGGGATTAGTAGATACGCAGTATTTT. Its protein product is CASSLLGGQGLVDTQYF.

The chain combines TRBV29-1 with TRBJ2-1; 8 bases are shared with TRBD2. Trimming removed 1 base from V and 5 bases from J; junction bases left unmatched: 7. In germline, CDR1 is SQVTM, CDR2 ANQGSEA. The CDR3 extends over 15 amino acids. CDR3: CSVEAQGLGNNEQFF. CDR3 bases: TGCAGCGTTGAAGCCCAGGGACTAGGTAACAATGAGCAGTTCTTC.

The rearrangement joins TRBV5-5 to TRBJ2-7, with 8 bases that match TRBD1. The CDR3 contains 15 residues. V was clipped by 1 base and J by 1 base; unmatched bases: 4. Germline V gene data show CDR1 as SGHKS and CDR2 as YYEKEE (reference sequence). CDR3 coding DNA: TGTGCCAGCAGCTTGAGGCAGGGGGCATCCTACGAGCAGTACTTC. Protein: CASSLRQGASYEQYF.

V is TRBV30 and J is TRBJ2-2; possibly TRBD1 for D (6 bases). The CDR3 is made up of 14 amino acids. V was clipped by 0 bases and J by 2 bases, with 7 bases between them. Germline V gene data show CDR1 as GTSNPN and CDR2 as SVGIG (reference sequence). The CDR3 loop reads CAWSVDSNTGELFF. As DNA, the CDR3 is TGTGCCTGGAGTGTGGACAGTAACACCGGGGAGCTGTTTTTT.

The CDR3 sequence: CASSLGQFIGGELFF. The CDR3 region has the DNA TGTGCCAGCAGTTTAGGACAGTTTATTGGCGGGGAGCTGTTTTTT. V is TRBV27 and J is TRBJ2-2; perhaps TRBD1 as D (6 bases). Trimming pared 2 bases from V and 7 bases from J, leaving 14 bases between. The CDR3 totals 15 residues. Germline CDR1 and CDR2: MNHEY and SMNVEV (reference sequence).

This clone was observed a few times. The sample has other DNA sequences that encode this CDR3 too. The chain uses TRBV27 and TRBJ2-1; D is unclear. This CDR3 has 11 residues. Germline loops: CDR1 MNHEY, CDR2 SMNVEV (reference sequence). V dropped 5 bases and J dropped 5 bases, with 4 bases sitting between them. As DNA, the CDR3 is TGTGCCAGCAGTCGAAACAATGAGCAGTTCTTC. Its translation is CASSRNNEQFF.

In regard to this clone: This sample includes further DNA sequences coding for the same CDR3. The V gene is TRBV7-9, the J gene TRBJ2-2, with TRBD1 matching over 7 bases. The CDR3 totals 16 residues. With 5 bases clipped from V and 1 base from J, the junction kept 7 bases outside the gene matches. Germline lookup yields CDR1 SEHNR and CDR2 FQNEAQ (reference sequence). The CDR3 loop is CASSPRTGENTGELFF. The CDR3 DNA follows: TGTGCCAGCAGCCCTCGTACAGGGGAGAACACCGGGGAGCTGTTTTTT.

The V call is TRBV6-6, the J call TRBJ1-5, with no clear D. Germline V gives CDR1 MNHNY, CDR2 SVGAGI (reference sequence). Deletions cut 6 bases from V and 6 bases from J, with 15 bases between. The CDR3 sequence is 14 residues long. The CDR3: CASRLPNPTQPQHF. The DNA of the CDR3 is TGTGCCAGCAGACTACCTAATCCAACTCAGCCCCAGCATTTT.

CDR3 region: CASSPDQKEWLTDTQYF. CDR3 DNA: TGTGCCAGCTCACCCGACCAGAAAGAATGGCTCACAGATACGCAGTATTTT. The chain is built from TRBV18 and TRBJ2-3; no clear D gene. V lost 3 bases, J lost 2 bases, and 18 bases lay in between. Germline CDR1 and CDR2: KGHSH and LQKENI. The CDR3 extends over 17 amino acids.

A few counts support this clone. The V gene is TRBV4-3, the J gene TRBJ1-1, with no clear D. The CDR3 is made up of 20 amino acids. V was trimmed by 1 base and J by 0 bases, leaving 24 bases between them. Germline lookup yields CDR1 LGHNA and CDR2 YSLEER. The CDR3 DNA sequence: TGCGCCAGCAGCCAAGTCTCGGCAGGCCCGCAGTCACTAATGAACACTGAAGCTTTCTTT. Translated: CASSQVSAGPQSLMNTEAFF.

The chain uses TRBV9 and TRBJ2-3, with D maybe TRBD2 (5 bases). CDR1 and CDR2 from the germline V gene are SGDLS and YYNGEE. The CDR3 contains 16 residues. V was trimmed by 1 base and J by 6 bases, leaving 18 bases between them. The CDR3 here is CASSVKGGFGIDTQYF. The CDR3 DNA reads TGTGCCAGCAGCGTAAAGGGCGGGTTCGGGATCGATACGCAGTATTTT. Supplemented by reference TRBV9 and TRBJ2-3, the full variable domain reads DSGVTQTPKHLITATGQRVTLRCSPRSGDLSVYWYQQSLDQGLQFLIQYYNGEERAKGNILERFSAQQFPDLHSELNLSSLELGDSALYFCASSVKGGFGIDTQYFGPGTRLTVL.

The rearrangement joins TRBV15 to TRBJ2-7, with D maybe TRBD1 (6 bases). The length of the CDR3 is 16 residues. The ends were cut back, 0 bases at V and 4 bases at J, with 16 bases in the middle. Germline CDR1 and CDR2: LNHNV and YYDKDF (reference sequence). CDR3 sequence: CATSRDSRGTFYEQYF. The DNA of the CDR3 is TGTGCCACCAGCAGAGACTCGAGGGGGACGTTTTACGAGCAGTACTTC.

This chain uses TRBV10-1 with TRBJ2-2; the match to TRBD2 covers 11 bases. The V and J ends lost 5 bases and 6 bases, in that order; junction bases with no gene match: 5. This CDR3 spans 15 amino acids. Germline CDR1 WNHNN, CDR2 SYGVQD (reference sequence). The CDR3 DNA reads as TGCGCCAGCAGTCGGACTAGCGGGTTGGCCGGGGAGCTGTTTTTT. This translates into CASSRTSGLAGELFF.

A note on this clone: The sample has other DNA sequences that encode this CDR3 too. The chain employs TRBV7-9 and TRBJ1-1; 8 nucleotides align to TRBD1. CDR3 length equals 15 residues. CDR1 is SEHNR and CDR2 is FQNEAQ in the germline V gene (reference sequence). V was clipped by 3 bases and J by 0 bases; unmatched bases: 3. CDR3 region: CASSFAGGMNTEAFF. In nucleotides, the CDR3 is TGTGCCAGCAGCTTCGCAGGGGGCATGAACACTGAAGCTTTCTTT.

J is TRBJ2-3 and V is TRBV9; D unclear. V lost 0 bases to trimming and J lost 2 bases, with 10 bases between them. Germline V gene lookup returns CDR1 SGDLS and CDR2 YYNGEE. This CDR3 has 15 residues. The CDR3 spells CASSVGRADTDTQYF. The CDR3 DNA sequence: TGTGCCAGCAGCGTAGGCCGGGCCGACACAGATACGCAGTATTTT.